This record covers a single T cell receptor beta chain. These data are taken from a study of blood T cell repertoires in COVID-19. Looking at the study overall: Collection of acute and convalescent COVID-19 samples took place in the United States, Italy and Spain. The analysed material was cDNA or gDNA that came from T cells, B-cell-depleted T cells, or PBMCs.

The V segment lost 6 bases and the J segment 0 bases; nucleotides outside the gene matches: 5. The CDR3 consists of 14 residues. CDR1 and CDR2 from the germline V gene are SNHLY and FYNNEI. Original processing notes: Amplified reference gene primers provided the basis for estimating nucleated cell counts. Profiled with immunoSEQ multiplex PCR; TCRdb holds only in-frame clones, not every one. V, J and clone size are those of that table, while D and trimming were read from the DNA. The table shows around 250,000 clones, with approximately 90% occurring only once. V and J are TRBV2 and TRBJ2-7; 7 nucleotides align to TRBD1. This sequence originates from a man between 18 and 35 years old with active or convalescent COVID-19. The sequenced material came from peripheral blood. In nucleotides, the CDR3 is TGTGCCAGCAGGCCGACAGGGCCCTCCTACGAGCAGTACTTC. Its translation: CASRPTGPSYEQYF.